A single sample is the source of the 29 T cell receptor beta chains below, sequenced in a study of cytomegalovirus exposure and HLA in healthy donors. 13 Jbeta primers and 60 Vbeta primers were used for the PCR. Clones were read by immunoSEQ multiplex PCR, and TCRdb kept only the in-frame ones, dropping some. Its table lists approximately 77,000 clones. Sequenced: PBMCs. These receptors all come from a man aged 25-45 years in good health and CMV-seronegative.

The genes are TRBV6-5 and TRBJ1-3; 7 bases are shared with TRBD1. V trimming: 6 bases; J trimming: 1 base; junction bases outside the gene matches: 6. The germline CDR1 and CDR2 sequences are MNHEY and SVGAGI. This CDR3 region has 15 residues. CDR3: CASSTYRGSGNTIYF. DNA of the CDR3: TGTGCCAGCAGCACATACAGGGGATCTGGAAACACCATATATTTT.

The CDR3 DNA reads TGCGCCAGTCCCCTTCGACAGGGAATGCGGACCGAGCAGTACTTC. Protein product: CASPLRQGMRTEQYF. The V and J genes are TRBV10-1 and TRBJ2-7; 7 nucleotides line up with TRBD1. CDR1 and CDR2 (germline): WNHNN, SYGVQD (reference sequence). Germline trimming cut 9 bases from V and 6 bases from J; bases unmatched to any gene: 17. The CDR3 loop spans 15 amino acids.

This chain links TRBV6-5 with TRBJ1-2; 8 bases fit TRBD1. This CDR3 contains 15 residues. The V and J ends lost 0 bases and 3 bases, in that order; junction bases with no gene match: 3. The germline V gene encodes CDR1 MNHEY and CDR2 SVGAGI. CDR3 residues: CASSYSGTGYYGYTF. CDR3 coding DNA: TGTGCCAGCAGTTACTCGGGGACAGGATACTATGGCTACACCTTC.

Notes on this clone: The junction differs from germline at one of its ends, possibly a read error. V is TRBV7-8 and J is TRBJ1-1; D is unclear. The CDR3 contains 12 residues. Germline V gives CDR1 SGHVS, CDR2 FQNEAQ. CDR3 nucleotide sequence: TGTGCCAGCAGCTTCGGGAGGACTGACGCTTTCTTT. Protein: CASSFGRTDAFF.

The chain combines TRBV18 with TRBJ2-7, with a possible D match to TRBD1 (6 bases). Trimming left V 6 bases short and J 6 bases short, with 21 bases between. This CDR3 spans 15 amino acids. Germline V gives CDR1 KGHSH, CDR2 LQKENI. DNA of the CDR3: TGTGCCAGCTCGAGCGTTAGGGAAAGGGACATCGAGCAGTACTTC. Its protein product is CASSSVRERDIEQYF. Full variable domain (remainder filled in from reference TRBV18 and TRBJ2-7): NAGVMQNPRHLVRRRGQEARLRCSPMKGHSHVYWYRQLPEEGLKFMVYLQKENIIDESGMPKERFSAEFPKEGPSILRIQQVVRGDSAAYFCASSSVRERDIEQYFGPGTRLTVT.

The V and J genes are TRBV9 and TRBJ2-7; D perhaps matches TRBD2 (6 bases). Germline V gives CDR1 SGDLS, CDR2 YYNGEE. This CDR3 contains 12 residues. Trimming pared 2 bases from V and 3 bases from J, leaving 6 bases between. CDR3 loop: CASSVRDYEQYF. The CDR3 DNA reads TGTGCCAGCAGCGTGCGGGACTACGAGCAGTACTTC.

The CDR3 is CASSARDSEKLFF. CDR3 bases: TGTGCCAGCAGCGCCCGGGACAGTGAAAAACTGTTTTTT. The chain uses TRBV6-4 and TRBJ1-4; 7 nucleotides align to TRBD1. The CDR3 is 13 amino acids. Germline CDR1 reads MRHNA; CDR2 reads SNTAGT. V was pared by 6 bases and J by 7 bases, with 5 bases of the junction left unmatched.

The chain joins TRBV9 to TRBJ2-6; weak D call: TRBD2 (6 bases). V was pared by 1 base and J by 2 bases, with 10 bases between. CDR3 length equals 16 residues. Germline assignment: CDR1 SGDLS and CDR2 YYNGEE. In DNA form, the CDR3 reads TGTGCCAGCAGCGTACCGGCGGGAACTGGGGCCAACGTCCTGACTTTC. It yields the protein CASSVPAGTGANVLTF.

The rearrangement links TRBV5-4 to TRBJ2-2, with D unresolved. CDR1 is SGHNT, CDR2 YYREEE, per germline (reference sequence). CDR3 size: 12 residues. V dropped 3 bases and J dropped 6 bases, with 6 bases sitting between them. CDR3 protein: CASSSSPGELFF. CDR3 DNA: TGTGCCAGCAGCTCATCCCCCGGGGAGCTGTTTTTT.

V usage is TRBV25-1 and J usage is TRBJ1-1, with D possibly matching TRBD1 (6 bases). The CDR3 has 14 residues. Germline V gene lookup returns CDR1 MGHDK and CDR2 SYGVNS. Trimming took 3 bases from V and 2 from J, leaving 10 bases between them. The CDR3 DNA reads TGTGCCAGCAGTGACAGGACAGCCAACACTGAAGCTTTCTTT. Amino acid sequence: CASSDRTANTEAFF.

To note about this clone: Other nucleotide sequences from this sample produce the same CDR3. This chain joins TRBV11-2 and TRBJ1-6; D is unclear. The V end was cut by 5 bases, the J end by 7 bases, with 3 bases between. Germline V gene lookup returns CDR1 SGHAT and CDR2 FQNNGV. The CDR3 totals 11 residues. DNA for the CDR3: TGTGCCAGCAGCCTAAATTCACCCCTCCACTTT. This gives the protein CASSLNSPLHF.

The rearrangement uses TRBV6-5 and TRBJ2-7; a weak D match, TRBD2 (5 bases). The CDR3 length is 14 residues. V was pared by 3 bases and J by 0 bases, with 9 bases between. Germline V CDR1 and CDR2: MNHEY, SVGAGI. The DNA for the CDR3 is TGTGCCAGCAGTTATTTAGAGGGCTCCTACGAGCAGTACTTC. Amino acids: CASSYLEGSYEQYF.

This chain links TRBV7-8 with TRBJ1-6; unclear D gene. The CDR3 extends over 17 amino acids. Germline V CDR1 and CDR2: SGHVS, FQNEAQ. Trimming removed 5 bases at V and 5 bases at J, with 19 bases between. The CDR3 is CASSPSRFVSDNSPLHF. In DNA, the CDR3 is TGTGCCAGCAGCCCTAGCCGTTTTGTATCGGATAATTCACCCCTCCACTTT.

V and J are TRBV12-5 and TRBJ2-5, with 8 bases fitting TRBD1. There are 14 residues in the CDR3. Germline V gene lookup returns CDR1 LGHNT and CDR2 FRNRAP. V lost 4 bases and J lost 5; bases outside the gene matches: 6. CDR3 in DNA: TGTGCTAGTGGTTACCCAGGGGGCGGGGAGACCCAGTACTTC. Its protein product is CASGYPGGGETQYF.

The chain links TRBV7-3 to TRBJ1-4, with 8 nucleotides matching TRBD1. CDR3 length equals 15 residues. The J segment lost 5 bases and the V segment lost 2 bases, leaving 4 bases of the junction unmatched. The germline CDR1 and CDR2 sequences are SGHTA and FQGTGA. The CDR3 nucleotides are TGTGCCAGCAGCTTATCAGGGGGCGGGAATGAAAAACTGTTTTTT. Amino acids: CASSLSGGGNEKLFF.

The chain carries TRBV5-6 and TRBJ1-6, with 7 bases identical to TRBD1. The trim removed 3 bases at V and 7 bases at J, leaving 4 bases unmatched. Germline assignment: CDR1 SGHDT and CDR2 YYEEEE. This CDR3 spans 14 amino acids. CDR3 sequence reads: CASSWDRANSPLHF. In DNA form, the CDR3 reads TGTGCCAGCAGCTGGGACAGAGCCAATTCACCCCTCCACTTT.

The rearrangement links TRBV6-5 to TRBJ1-5; no reliable D call. Germline V gene sequence: CDR1 MNHEY, CDR2 SVGAGI. V was trimmed by 2 bases and J by 5 bases, leaving 13 bases between them. This CDR3 spans 15 amino acids. The CDR3 loop is CASSYIPSVHQPQHF. The CDR3 DNA reads TGTGCCAGCAGTTACATCCCCAGTGTACATCAGCCCCAGCATTTT.

J is TRBJ1-1 and V is TRBV9; D unclear. From germline, CDR1 is SGDLS and CDR2 YYNGEE. The CDR3 is 14 amino acids. The V end lost 3 bases, the J end lost 4 bases, and 13 bases lay between the germline ends. The CDR3 protein is CASSETLGRTEAFF. The CDR3, as DNA: TGTGCCAGCAGCGAGACACTAGGGCGCACTGAAGCTTTCTTT.

The chain joins TRBV6-1 to TRBJ1-2; 7 nucleotides align to TRBD1. The V and J ends lost 5 bases and 5 bases, in that order; junction bases with no gene match: 11. Germline loops: CDR1 MNHNS, CDR2 SASEGT. CDR3 size: 15 residues. The CDR3 DNA reads as TGTGCCAGCAGTAGTACGGGACAGATTTATTATGGCTACACCTTC. Translation: CASSSTGQIYYGYTF.

The chain has TRBV5-1 and TRBJ2-5; TRBD2 aligns across 8 bases. J was trimmed by 1 base and V by 2 bases; bases with no gene match: 7. The CDR3 covers 16 residues. Looked up from germline, CDR1 is SGHRS and CDR2 is YFSETQ. The CDR3 bases are TGCGCCAGCAGCTTTCTCCGGGGGGGCCTCCAAGAGACCCAGTACTTC. Its protein is CASSFLRGGLQETQYF. Supplemented by reference TRBV5-1 and TRBJ2-5, the full variable domain reads KAGVTQTPRYLIKTRGQQVTLSCSPISGHRSVSWYQQTPGQGLQFLFEYFSETQRNKGNFPGRFSGRQFSNSRSEMNVSTLELGDSALYLCASSFLRGGLQETQYFGPGTRLLVL.

This chain uses TRBV4-2 with TRBJ1-3; D is ambiguous. Germline V lookup: CDR1 LGHNA, CDR2 YNFKEQ. V was pared by 1 base and J by 2 bases, with 12 bases between. The length of the CDR3 is 16 residues. CDR3 in amino acids: CASSQGDRRTGNTIYF. The CDR3 nucleotides are TGTGCCAGCAGCCAAGGCGATAGGAGGACTGGAAACACCATATATTTT.

The chain employs TRBV6-6 and TRBJ2-7; TRBD1 matches at 7 bases. The CDR3 is made up of 14 amino acids. Trimming cost V 4 bases and J 0 bases; bases outside gene matches: 3. Germline V gives CDR1 MNHNY, CDR2 SVGAGI (reference sequence). The CDR3 loop reads CASSSQGSSYEQYF. Written as DNA, the CDR3 is TGTGCCAGCAGTTCACAGGGGAGCTCCTACGAGCAGTACTTC.

The rearrangement links TRBV6-1 to TRBJ2-3; D possibly corresponds to TRBD1 (5 bases). Germline V gene sequence: CDR1 MNHNS, CDR2 SASEGT. This CDR3 spans 14 amino acids. Trimming stripped 7 bases from V and 4 bases from J, with 15 bases between. CDR3 region: CASNRAGKADTQYF. The CDR3, as DNA: TGTGCCAGCAATCGGGCAGGGAAGGCAGATACGCAGTATTTT.

This chain uses TRBV4-1 with TRBJ2-7; a possible D gene is TRBD2 (6 bases). Trimming cost V 4 bases and J 2 bases, with 12 bases left between them. The CDR3 is 14 residues long. The germline CDR1 and CDR2 sequences are MGHRA and YSYEKL. The CDR3 is CASSRVSGPYEQYF. The CDR3 region has the DNA TGCGCCAGCAGCCGAGTTAGCGGCCCCTACGAGCAGTACTTC.

The rearrangement joins TRBV4-2 to TRBJ2-7; 7 bases map to TRBD2. The V gene's germline CDR1 is LGHNA and CDR2 YNFKEQ. The CDR3 loop spans 15 amino acids. The V segment lost 6 bases and the J segment 6 bases; nucleotides outside the gene matches: 14. In DNA, the CDR3 is TGTGCCAGCAGTTTTCCTGCTGGGACGGGGGGCGAGCAGTACTTC. It is translated as CASSFPAGTGGEQYF.

This chain connects TRBV7-6 to TRBJ1-6; the D gene is possibly TRBD1 (5 bases). V dropped 5 bases and J dropped 7 bases, with 15 bases sitting between them. CDR1 is SGHVS and CDR2 is FNYEAQ in the germline V gene. The CDR3 has 15 residues. The CDR3 sequence is CASSSFQGRNSPLHF. The CDR3 DNA sequence: TGTGCCAGCAGCAGCTTCCAGGGTCGGAATTCACCCCTCCACTTT.

V is TRBV11-2 and J is TRBJ2-7; 8 nucleotides match TRBD2. The length of the CDR3 is 14 residues. V dropped 1 base and J dropped 5; count of bases not matched to a gene: 4. From germline, CDR1 is SGHAT and CDR2 FQNNGV. For the CDR3, the DNA is TGTGCCAGCAGCTTAGGACTAGCGTACCACGAGCAGTACTTC. This codes for CASSLGLAYHEQYF.

The genes are TRBV5-1 and TRBJ1-6, with D possibly TRBD1 on 5 matching bases. CDR3 size: 18 residues. The germline V gene encodes CDR1 SGHRS and CDR2 YFSETQ. The germline V and J ends were trimmed by 1 base and 0 bases, with 14 bases remaining between them. Here the CDR3 DNA reads TGCGCCAGCAGCTTGCGCCAGGGTCCCAACTCCTATAATTCACCCCTCCACTTT. This codes for CASSLRQGPNSYNSPLHF. The variable domain in full, with the rest retrieved from reference TRBV5-1 and TRBJ1-6, is KAGVTQTPRYLIKTRGQQVTLSCSPISGHRSVSWYQQTPGQGLQFLFEYFSETQRNKGNFPGRFSGRQFSNSRSEMNVSTLELGDSALYLCASSLRQGPNSYNSPLHFGNGTRLTVT.

The CDR3 loop is CASSLLQKGPHLDEQFF. DNA for the CDR3: TGTGCCAGCAGTTTATTACAGAAAGGCCCCCATCTGGATGAGCAGTTCTTC. V and J are TRBV28 and TRBJ2-1; D gene unclear. The length of the CDR3 is 17 residues. With 1 base removed from V and 8 bases from J, the gap between germline ends came to 21 bases. Per the germline V gene, CDR1 is MDHEN and CDR2 is SYDVKM.